Listed here are 17 T cell receptor beta chains from one sample, sequenced in a study of T cell responses to AZD1222 COVID-19 vaccine. The data were produced by immunoSEQ multiplex PCR, yet TCRdb's version contains in-frame clones alone and is incomplete. The sample contains 56,000 or so clones, over 75% of which appear only once. Source: peripheral blood, taken on day 0 of AZD1222 vaccination. Receptor source: an adult in good health.

In DNA form, the CDR3 reads TGTGCCAGCTCACCTACGCAGGGTGGTGGCTACACCTTC. The encoded protein is CASSPTQGGGYTF. The genes are TRBV18 and TRBJ1-2; TRBD1 is a possible D gene (5 bases). There are 13 residues in the CDR3. Trimming shortened V by 3 bases and J by 7 bases, and 12 bases separated the two germline ends. Germline CDR1 and CDR2: KGHSH and LQKENI.

This rearrangement joins TRBV4-1 to TRBJ1-1, with 7 bases identical to TRBD1. V was clipped by 0 bases and J by 4 bases; unmatched bases: 2. The CDR3 consists of 14 residues. Germline V gene data show CDR1 as MGHRA and CDR2 as YSYEKL. CDR3 DNA sequence: TGCGCCAGCAGCCAAGATGGACAGGTCACTGAAGCTTTCTTT. Its translation is CASSQDGQVTEAFF.

This clone turned up a few times. The V call is TRBV27, the J call TRBJ2-7, with a weak D call TRBD2 (5 bases). The V gene lost 5 bases and the J gene lost 6 bases, with 17 bases spanning the gap. Per germline, CDR1 MNHEY and CDR2 SMNVEV (reference sequence). This CDR3 has 14 residues. The CDR3 spells CASSQGGVLGEQYF. Written as DNA, the CDR3 is TGTGCCAGCAGTCAAGGAGGAGTACTAGGCGAGCAGTACTTC.

V and J are TRBV4-1 and TRBJ2-1; 9 bases are shared with TRBD2. V shed 1 base, J shed 7 bases, and the junction held 8 bases outside the gene matches. The germline CDR1 and CDR2 sequences are MGHRA and YSYEKL. The CDR3 sequence is 16 residues long. CDR3 nucleotides: TGCGCCAGCAGCCAAGTCGCGGCGGGAGGGGGTAATGAGCAGTTCTTC. Protein sequence: CASSQVAAGGGNEQFF.

This sequence joins TRBV19 and TRBJ2-7; D may be TRBD1 or TRBD2 (5 bases each). Trimming took off 6 bases at V and 4 bases at J, with 16 bases between the two ends. The CDR3 runs 14 residues. CDR1 is LNHDA and CDR2 is SQIVND in the germline V gene (reference sequence). The CDR3 region has the DNA TGTGCCAGTAGGCCCCGGGACGGCGGGTACGAGCAGTACTTC. Translating it yields CASRPRDGGYEQYF.

A few counts support this clone. The CDR3 DNA is TGCGCCAGCAGCCAAGTAGAACTTGCTGAGACCCAGTACTTC. Amino acid sequence: CASSQVELAETQYF. The V gene is TRBV4-1, the J gene TRBJ2-5; D unresolved. Trimming cost V 1 base and J 5 bases, with 11 bases left between them. The CDR3 covers 14 residues. The V gene's germline CDR1 is MGHRA and CDR2 YSYEKL.

This chain links TRBV28 with TRBJ1-1, with a tentative D call TRBD1 (6 bases). V lost 2 bases to trimming and J lost 1 base, with 14 bases between them. CDR3 size: 16 residues. The V gene's germline CDR1 is MDHEN and CDR2 SYDVKM. The CDR3 region is CASSLGVGTPNTEAFF. In DNA form, the CDR3 reads TGTGCCAGCAGTTTAGGTGTCGGGACACCGAACACTGAAGCTTTCTTT.

The rearrangement links TRBV19 to TRBJ2-2; 10 bases are shared with TRBD1. From germline, CDR1 is LNHDA and CDR2 SQIVND (reference sequence). This CDR3 region has 18 residues. Trimming took 6 bases from V and 5 from J; bases not matched to a gene: 15. This chain's CDR3 is CASRPWGDRGRVTGELFF. The DNA for the CDR3 is TGTGCCAGTAGGCCTTGGGGGGACAGGGGAAGGGTGACCGGGGAGCTGTTTTTT.

V is TRBV19 and J is TRBJ1-1; D is uncertain. CDR3 size: 13 residues. The V gene's germline CDR1 is LNHDA and CDR2 SQIVND (reference sequence). The ends were cut back, 3 bases at V and 3 bases at J, with 8 bases in the middle. CDR3 sequence (DNA): TGTGCCAGTAGTATGACCCGTGACACTGAAGCTTTCTTT. Amino acid sequence: CASSMTRDTEAFF. Full variable domain (remainder filled in from reference TRBV19 and TRBJ1-1): DGGITQSPKYLFRKEGQNVTLSCEQNLNHDAMYWYRQDPGQGLRLIYYSQIVNDFQKGDIAEGYSVSREKKESFPLTVTSAQKNPTAFYLCASSMTRDTEAFFGQGTRLTVV.

This chain joins TRBV7-9 and TRBJ2-3; tentatively, D is TRBD1 (6 bases). Germline V gene lookup returns CDR1 SEHNR and CDR2 FQNEAQ (reference sequence). This CDR3 has 14 residues. Trimming stripped 2 bases from V and 6 bases from J, with 12 bases between. Here the CDR3 DNA reads TGTGCCAGCAGCTTAACAGGGTCTAAGGATACGCAGTATTTT. It specifies CASSLTGSKDTQYF.

V usage is TRBV5-1 and J usage is TRBJ2-2; 13 nucleotides agree with TRBD2. V shed 4 bases and J 3 bases; nucleotides not matched to a gene: 18. The CDR3 spans 21 residues. The germline CDR1 and CDR2 sequences are SGHRS and YFSETQ. Here the CDR3 reads CASSPTIGTSGIIDHTGELFF. CDR3 bases: TGCGCCAGCAGCCCCACTATCGGGACTAGCGGGATTATAGATCACACCGGGGAGCTGTTTTTT.

In its sample, this clone was seen a few times. The chain carries TRBV5-4 and TRBJ2-3; TRBD2 is a possible D gene (5 bases). Germline lookup yields CDR1 SGHNT and CDR2 YYREEE (reference sequence). Deletions cut 0 bases from V and 2 bases from J, with 10 bases between. CDR3 length: 15 residues. This CDR3 reads CASSLGPGSTDTQYF. The CDR3 nucleotides read TGTGCCAGCAGCTTGGGTCCGGGGTCCACAGATACGCAGTATTTT.

V and J are TRBV13 and TRBJ1-4; tentative D call: TRBD1 (6 bases). Germline values: CDR1 PRHDT, CDR2 FYEKMQ (reference sequence). The length of the CDR3 is 15 residues. V lost 4 bases and J lost 7, with 16 bases in between. CDR3 sequence (DNA): TGTGCCAGCAGCTCGAACAGGGTTCTGGGTGAAAAACTGTTTTTT. Translating gives CASSSNRVLGEKLFF.

The V call is TRBV5-6, the J call TRBJ1-2; 7 nucleotides agree with TRBD1. The CDR3 loop spans 13 amino acids. After removal of 4 bases from V and 7 bases from J, the junction contained 7 bases not matched to a gene. Looked up from germline, CDR1 is SGHDT and CDR2 is YYEEEE. The CDR3 protein is CASSPTGTGGYTF. Written as DNA, the CDR3 is TGTGCCAGCAGCCCGACAGGGACGGGTGGCTACACCTTC.

The chain is built from TRBV24-1 and TRBJ1-5; D gene unclear. Trimming shortened V by 4 bases and J by 0 bases, and 15 bases separated the two germline ends. The CDR3 consists of 17 residues. From germline, CDR1 is KGHDR and CDR2 SFDVKD. CDR3: CATSDGREILSNQPQHF. As DNA, the CDR3 is TGTGCCACCAGTGACGGGAGGGAAATCCTTAGCAATCAGCCCCAGCATTTT.

This clone was counted a single time. The rearrangement joins TRBV27 to TRBJ1-5, with D uncertain. Trimming shortened V by 3 bases and J by 5 bases, and 5 bases separated the two germline ends. The CDR3 runs 12 residues. The V gene's germline CDR1 is MNHEY and CDR2 SMNVEV (reference sequence). The CDR3 here is CASSLGYQPQHF. The DNA for the CDR3 is TGTGCCAGCAGTTTGGGGTATCAGCCCCAGCATTTT.

This rearrangement joins TRBV4-1 to TRBJ1-1; 9 bases are a match to TRBD1. Germline CDR1 and CDR2: MGHRA and YSYEKL. The CDR3 runs to 18 residues. Trimming removed 1 base from V and 5 bases from J; junction bases left unmatched: 14. The chain's CDR3 is CASSQATWGTGFVTEAFF. The CDR3 DNA follows: TGCGCCAGCAGCCAAGCTACCTGGGGGACAGGGTTTGTTACTGAAGCTTTCTTT.